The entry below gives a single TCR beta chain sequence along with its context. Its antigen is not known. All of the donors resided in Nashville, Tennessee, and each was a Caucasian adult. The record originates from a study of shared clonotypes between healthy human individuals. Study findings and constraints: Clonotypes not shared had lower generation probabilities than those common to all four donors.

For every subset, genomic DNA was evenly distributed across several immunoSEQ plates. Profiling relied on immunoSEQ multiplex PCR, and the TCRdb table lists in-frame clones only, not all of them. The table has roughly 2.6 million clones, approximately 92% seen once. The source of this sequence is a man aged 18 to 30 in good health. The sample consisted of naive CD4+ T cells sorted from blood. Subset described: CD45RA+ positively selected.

CDR3 in amino acids: CASSPREGRGNQPQHF. The CDR3 nucleotides are TGTGCCAGTAGTCCGCGCGAAGGGCGAGGCAATCAGCCCCAGCATTTT. This chain uses TRBV19 with TRBJ1-5; no reliable D call. The germline CDR1 and CDR2 sequences are LNHDA and SQIVND (reference sequence). The CDR3 is 16 amino acids. The V end was cut by 5 bases, the J end by 2 bases, with 16 bases between.